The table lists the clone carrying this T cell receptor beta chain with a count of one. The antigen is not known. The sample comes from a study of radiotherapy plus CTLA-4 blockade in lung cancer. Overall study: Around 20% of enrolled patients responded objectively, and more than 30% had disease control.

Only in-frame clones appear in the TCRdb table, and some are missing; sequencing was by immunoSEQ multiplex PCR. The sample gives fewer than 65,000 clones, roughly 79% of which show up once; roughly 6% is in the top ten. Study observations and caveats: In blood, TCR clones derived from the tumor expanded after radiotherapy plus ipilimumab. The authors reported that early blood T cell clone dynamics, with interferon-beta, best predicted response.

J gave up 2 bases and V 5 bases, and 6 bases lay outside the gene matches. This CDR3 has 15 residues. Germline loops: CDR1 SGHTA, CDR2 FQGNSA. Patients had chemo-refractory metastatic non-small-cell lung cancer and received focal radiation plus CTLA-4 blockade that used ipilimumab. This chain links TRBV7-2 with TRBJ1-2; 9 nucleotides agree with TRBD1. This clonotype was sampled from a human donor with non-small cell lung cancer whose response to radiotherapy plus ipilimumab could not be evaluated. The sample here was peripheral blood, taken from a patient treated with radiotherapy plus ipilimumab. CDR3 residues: CASSLHGTGNYGYTF. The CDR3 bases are TGTGCCAGCAGCCTCCACGGGACAGGGAACTATGGCTACACCTTC. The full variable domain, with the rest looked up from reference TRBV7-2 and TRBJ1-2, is GAGVSQSPSNKVTEKGKDVELRCDPISGHTALYWYRQSLGQGLEFLIYFQGNSAPDKSGLPSDRFSAERTGGSVSTLTIQRTQQEDSAVYLCASSLHGTGNYGYTFGSGTRLTVV.